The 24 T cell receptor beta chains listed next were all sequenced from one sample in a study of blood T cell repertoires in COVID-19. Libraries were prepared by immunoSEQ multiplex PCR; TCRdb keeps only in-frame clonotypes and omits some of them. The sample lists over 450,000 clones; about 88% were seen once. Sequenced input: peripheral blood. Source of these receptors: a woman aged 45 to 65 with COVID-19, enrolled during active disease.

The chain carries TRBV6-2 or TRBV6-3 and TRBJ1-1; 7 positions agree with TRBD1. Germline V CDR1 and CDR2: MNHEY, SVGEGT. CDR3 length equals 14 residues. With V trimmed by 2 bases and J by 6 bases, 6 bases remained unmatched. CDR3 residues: CASSYGRGLAEAFF. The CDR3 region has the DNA TGTGCCAGCAGTTACGGCAGGGGGTTGGCTGAAGCTTTCTTT.

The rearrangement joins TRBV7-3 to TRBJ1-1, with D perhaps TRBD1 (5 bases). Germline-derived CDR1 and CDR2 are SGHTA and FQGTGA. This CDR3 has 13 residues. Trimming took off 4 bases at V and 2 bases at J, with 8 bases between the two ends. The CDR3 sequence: CASSSQENTEAFF. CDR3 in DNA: TGTGCCAGCAGCTCACAGGAAAACACTGAAGCTTTCTTT.

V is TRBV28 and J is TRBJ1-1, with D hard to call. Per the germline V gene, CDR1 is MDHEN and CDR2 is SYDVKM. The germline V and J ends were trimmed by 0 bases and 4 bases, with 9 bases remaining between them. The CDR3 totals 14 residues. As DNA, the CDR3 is TGTGCCAGCAGTTTATGGTCCGGTGGCACTGAAGCTTTCTTT. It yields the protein CASSLWSGGTEAFF.

CDR3 amino acids: CASSEGRVHYGYTF. DNA of the CDR3: TGTGCCAGCAGTGAAGGCAGGGTGCACTATGGCTACACCTTC. The chain uses TRBV6-1 and TRBJ1-2, with TRBD1 as a possible D gene (5 bases). V lost 1 base and J 3 bases, leaving 9 bases between the germline ends. Per germline, CDR1 MNHNS and CDR2 SASEGT. The CDR3 is made up of 14 amino acids.

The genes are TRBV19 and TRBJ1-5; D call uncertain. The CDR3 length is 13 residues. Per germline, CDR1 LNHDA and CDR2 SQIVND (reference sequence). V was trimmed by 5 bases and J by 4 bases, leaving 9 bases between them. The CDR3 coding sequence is TGTGCCAGTAGTTCCACAGAAAATCAGCCCCAGCATTTT. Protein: CASSSTENQPQHF.

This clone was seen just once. The CDR3 region has the DNA TGTGCCAGCAGCTTGCCAGGCCCAAACTATGGCTACACCTTC. This codes for CASSLPGPNYGYTF. The chain is built from TRBV5-4 and TRBJ1-2; D is unresolved. The V gene lost 1 base and the J gene lost 2 bases, with 9 bases spanning the gap. This CDR3 spans 14 amino acids. The germline V gene encodes CDR1 SGHNT and CDR2 YYREEE (reference sequence).

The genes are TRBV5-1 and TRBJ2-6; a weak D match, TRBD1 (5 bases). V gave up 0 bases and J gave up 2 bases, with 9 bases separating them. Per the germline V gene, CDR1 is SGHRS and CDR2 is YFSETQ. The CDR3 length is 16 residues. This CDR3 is CASSLEGAPGANVLTF. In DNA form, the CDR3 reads TGCGCCAGCAGCTTGGAAGGGGCGCCTGGGGCCAACGTCCTGACTTTC.

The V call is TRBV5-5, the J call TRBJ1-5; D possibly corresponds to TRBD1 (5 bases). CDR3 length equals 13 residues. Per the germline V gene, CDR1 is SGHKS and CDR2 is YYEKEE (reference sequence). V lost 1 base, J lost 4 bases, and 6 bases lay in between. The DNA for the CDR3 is TGTGCCAGCAGCTTGTCAGGGAATCAGCCCCAGCATTTT. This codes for CASSLSGNQPQHF.

The CDR3: CASKSGDYNEKLFF. CDR3 nucleotides: TGTGCCAGTAAATCAGGCGACTATAATGAAAAACTGTTTTTT. The chain is built from TRBV19 and TRBJ1-4; no definite D call. This CDR3 has 14 amino acids. CDR1 LNHDA and CDR2 SQIVND come from the germline V gene (reference sequence). V shed 7 bases and J shed 4 bases, with 13 bases lying between them. Full variable domain (remainder filled in from reference TRBV19 and TRBJ1-4): DGGITQSPKYLFRKEGQNVTLSCEQNLNHDAMYWYRQDPGQGLRLIYYSQIVNDFQKGDIAEGYSVSREKKESFPLTVTSAQKNPTAFYLCASKSGDYNEKLFFGSGTQLSVL.

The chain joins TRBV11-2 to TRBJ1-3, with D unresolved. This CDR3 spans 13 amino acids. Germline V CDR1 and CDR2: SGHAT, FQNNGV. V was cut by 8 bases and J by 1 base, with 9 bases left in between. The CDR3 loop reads CASGGVSGNTIYF. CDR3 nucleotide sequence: TGTGCCAGCGGCGGGGTTTCTGGAAACACCATATATTTT.

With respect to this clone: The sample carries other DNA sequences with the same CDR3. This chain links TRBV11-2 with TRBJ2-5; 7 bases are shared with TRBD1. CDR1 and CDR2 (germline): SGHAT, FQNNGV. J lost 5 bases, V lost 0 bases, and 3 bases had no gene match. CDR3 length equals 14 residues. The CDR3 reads CASSLESRGETQYF. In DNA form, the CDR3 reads TGTGCCAGCAGCTTAGAGAGCAGGGGGGAGACCCAGTACTTC. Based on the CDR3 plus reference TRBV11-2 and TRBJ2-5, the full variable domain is EAGVAQSPRYKIIEKRQSVAFWCNPISGHATLYWYQQILGQGPKLLIQFQNNGVVDDSQLPKDRFSAERLKGVDSTLKIQPAKLEDSAVYLCASSLESRGETQYFGPGTRLLVL.

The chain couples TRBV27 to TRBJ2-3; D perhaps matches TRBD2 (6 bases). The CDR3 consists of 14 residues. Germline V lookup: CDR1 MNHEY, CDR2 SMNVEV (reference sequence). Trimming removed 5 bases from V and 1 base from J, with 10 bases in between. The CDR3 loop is CASSPSDGTDTQYF. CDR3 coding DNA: TGTGCCAGCAGTCCTAGCGACGGCACAGATACGCAGTATTTT.

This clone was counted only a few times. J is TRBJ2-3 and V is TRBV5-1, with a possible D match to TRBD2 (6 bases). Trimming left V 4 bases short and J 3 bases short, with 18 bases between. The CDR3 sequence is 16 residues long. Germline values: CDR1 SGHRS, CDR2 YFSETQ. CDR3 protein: CASSDSLGGETDTQYF. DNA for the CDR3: TGCGCCAGCAGCGATTCCCTCGGCGGGGAAACAGATACGCAGTATTTT.

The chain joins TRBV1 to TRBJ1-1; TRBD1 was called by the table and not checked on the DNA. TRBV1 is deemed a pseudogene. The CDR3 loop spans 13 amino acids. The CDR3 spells CTSSFTVNTEAFF. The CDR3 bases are TGCACCAGCAGTTTCACAGTGAACACTGAAGCTTTCTTT.

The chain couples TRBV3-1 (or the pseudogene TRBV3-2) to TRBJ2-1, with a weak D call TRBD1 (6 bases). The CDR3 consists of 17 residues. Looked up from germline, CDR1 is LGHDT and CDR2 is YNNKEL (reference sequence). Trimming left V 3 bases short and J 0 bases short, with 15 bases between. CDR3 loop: CASSHLRQVSSYNEQFF. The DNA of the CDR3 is TGTGCCAGCAGCCATCTCCGACAGGTTAGCTCCTACAATGAGCAGTTCTTC.

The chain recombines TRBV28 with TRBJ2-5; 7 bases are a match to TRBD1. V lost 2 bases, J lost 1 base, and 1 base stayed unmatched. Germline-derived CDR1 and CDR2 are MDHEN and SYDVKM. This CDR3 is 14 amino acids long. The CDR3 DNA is TGTGCCAGCAGTTTAACAGGGGCCCAAGAGACCCAGTACTTC. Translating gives CASSLTGAQETQYF.

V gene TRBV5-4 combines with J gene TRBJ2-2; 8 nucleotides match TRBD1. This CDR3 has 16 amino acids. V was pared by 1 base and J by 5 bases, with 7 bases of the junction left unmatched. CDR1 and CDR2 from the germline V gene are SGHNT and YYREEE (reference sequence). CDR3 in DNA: TGTGCCAGCAGCTTGCTTGGGACAGGAGATACCGGGGAGCTGTTTTTT. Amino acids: CASSLLGTGDTGELFF.

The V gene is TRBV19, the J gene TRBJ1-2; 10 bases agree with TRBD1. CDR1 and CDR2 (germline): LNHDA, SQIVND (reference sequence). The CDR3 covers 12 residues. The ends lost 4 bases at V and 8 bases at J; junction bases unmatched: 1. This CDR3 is CASSRDRGGYTF. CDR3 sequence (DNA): TGTGCCAGTAGTAGGGACAGGGGCGGCTACACCTTC.

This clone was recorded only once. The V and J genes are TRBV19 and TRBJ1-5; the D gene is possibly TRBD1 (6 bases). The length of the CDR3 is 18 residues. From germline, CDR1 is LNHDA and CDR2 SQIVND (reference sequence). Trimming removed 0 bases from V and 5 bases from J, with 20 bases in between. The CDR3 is CASSIDLAGTHIYQPQHF. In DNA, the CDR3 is TGTGCCAGTAGTATAGATCTGGCCGGGACACACATCTATCAGCCCCAGCATTTT.

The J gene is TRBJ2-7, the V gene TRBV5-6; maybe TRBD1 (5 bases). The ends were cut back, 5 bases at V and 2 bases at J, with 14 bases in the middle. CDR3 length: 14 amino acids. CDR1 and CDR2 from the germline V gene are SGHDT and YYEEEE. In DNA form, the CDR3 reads TGTGCCAGCAGTTATTTAGACAGAGCCTACGAGCAGTACTTC. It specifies CASSYLDRAYEQYF.

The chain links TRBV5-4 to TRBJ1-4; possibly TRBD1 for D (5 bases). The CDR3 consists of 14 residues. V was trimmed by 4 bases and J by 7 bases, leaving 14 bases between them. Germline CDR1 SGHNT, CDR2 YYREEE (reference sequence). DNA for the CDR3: TGTGCCAGCAGCCCAGAGGGGAGGGGTGAAAAACTGTTTTTT. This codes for CASSPEGRGEKLFF. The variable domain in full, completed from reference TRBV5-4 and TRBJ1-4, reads ETGVTQSPTHLIKTRGQQVTLRCSSQSGHNTVSWYQQALGQGPQFIFQYYREEENGRGNFPPRFSGLQFPNYSSELNVNALELDDSALYLCASSPEGRGEKLFFGSGTQLSVL.

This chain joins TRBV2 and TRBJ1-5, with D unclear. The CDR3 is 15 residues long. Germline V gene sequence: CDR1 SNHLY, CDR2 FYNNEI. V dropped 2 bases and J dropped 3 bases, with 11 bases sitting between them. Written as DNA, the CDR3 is TGTGCCAGCAGTGAATATAGAGGGCTCAATCAGCCCCAGCATTTT. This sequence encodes CASSEYRGLNQPQHF.

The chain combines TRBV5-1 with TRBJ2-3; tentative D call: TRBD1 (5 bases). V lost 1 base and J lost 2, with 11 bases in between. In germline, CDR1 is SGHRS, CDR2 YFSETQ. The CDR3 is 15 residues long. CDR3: CASSLTGPPTDTQYF. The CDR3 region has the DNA TGCGCCAGCAGCTTGACAGGTCCCCCCACAGATACGCAGTATTTT.

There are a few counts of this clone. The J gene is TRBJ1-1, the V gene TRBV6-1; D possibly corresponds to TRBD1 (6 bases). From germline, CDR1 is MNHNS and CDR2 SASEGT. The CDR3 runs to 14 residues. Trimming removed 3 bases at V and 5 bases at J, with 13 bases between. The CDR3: CASSDRAGVTEAFF. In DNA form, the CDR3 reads TGTGCCAGCAGTGACAGAGCAGGGGTGACTGAAGCTTTCTTT.